Listed below are T cell receptor beta chains from one sample, sequenced in a study of vaccination effects on CD4 cells after COVID-19. No cognate antigen is known for these TCRs. Libraries were prepared by immunoSEQ multiplex PCR; TCRdb keeps only in-frame clonotypes and omits some of them. The sample lists 66,000 or so clones, roughly 74% seen once, with 2.2% in the top ten. The sample in question was CD4+ T cells from PBMCs cultured without peptide, obtained after COVID-19 vaccination. The receptors originated from a human donor who received a COVID-19 vaccine. Both conserved end residues are trimmed from each CDR3.

j_gene	v_gene	CDR3aa
TRBJ1-2	TRBV28	ASSSEHGDSYGYT
TRBJ2-1	TRBV12-3/TRBV12-4	ASGETSYNEQF
TRBJ1-6	TRBV7-2	ASSLARGRGSALH
TRBJ1-6	TRBV28	ASSKGLHSPLH
TRBJ1-2	TRBV19	ASNPGTAYGYT
TRBJ2-3	TRBV4-3	ASSVGTSISDTQY
TRBJ1-1	TRBV2	ASSSYRDNTEAF
TRBJ2-5	TRBV18	ASSLGQKETQY
TRBJ1-5	TRBV5-8	ASSGTFDQPQH
TRBJ2-2	TRBV27	ASSPWGRQDRNTGELF
TRBJ2-5	TRBV15	ATSRDLVDHAEETQY
TRBJ1-5	TRBV19	ASSRTGPLNQPQH
TRBJ1-6	TRBV9	ASSVRYFNSPLH
TRBJ1-3	TRBV2	ASRGPSSGNTIY
TRBJ2-5	TRBV6-1	ASSEGPETQY
TRBJ2-1	TRBV4-1	ASSQPVRDPLNEQF
TRBJ2-2	TRBV24-1	ATSDVNTGELF